Presented here are 31 T cell receptor beta chains from one specimen sequenced in a study of T cells in Graves' hyperthyroidism and ophthalmopathy. RNA transcripts gave rise to amplified TCR beta CDR3 regions. HTBI primers were used for first-round RT-PCR of the TCR CDR3. From the multiplex PCR reads, TCRdb called clonotypes with MiXCR, one entry per CDR3 protein. The sample has approximately 330,000 distinct CDR3 sequences; roughly an eighth are singletons. Sequencing was performed on blood. The receptor source for this set is a woman aged 40 to 55 with Graves' ophthalmopathy.

The chain carries TRBV6-1 and TRBJ2-1; 13 nucleotides match TRBD2. Trimming removed 5 bases from V and 7 bases from J; junction bases left unmatched: 5. Germline lookup yields CDR1 MNHNS and CDR2 SASEGT. There are 15 residues in the CDR3. As DNA, the CDR3 is TGTGCCAGCAGTAGGACTAGCGGGAGCTGGAATGAGCAGTTCTTC. The encoded protein is CASSRTSGSWNEQFF.

In its sample, this clonotype was seen a few times. J is TRBJ2-3 and V is TRBV5-6, with D perhaps matching TRBD1 or TRBD2 (5 bases each). Trimming cost V 6 bases and J 3 bases, with 17 bases left between them. This CDR3 comprises 15 residues. Germline V gene data show CDR1 as SGHDT and CDR2 as YYEEEE. The chain's CDR3 is CASTRGLGETDTQYF. As DNA, the CDR3 is TGTGCCAGCACACGTGGGCTGGGGGAAACAGATACGCAGTATTTT.

This clonotype was seen more than once but under ten times. V gene TRBV5-5 combines with J gene TRBJ2-3, with D perhaps matching TRBD1 or TRBD2 (5 bases each). The CDR3 extends over 15 amino acids. Germline CDR1 SGHKS, CDR2 YYEKEE (reference sequence). Trimming shortened V by 1 base and J by 4 bases, and 13 bases separated the two germline ends. CDR3 DNA: TGTGCCAGCAGCTTGATGTATTGGGGGTCAGATACGCAGTATTTT. It is translated as CASSLMYWGSDTQYF.

The sample holds a few counts of this clonotype. The chain uses TRBV29-1 and TRBJ2-7, with a possible D match to TRBD1 (5 bases). Germline CDR1 SQVTM, CDR2 ANQGSEA. The CDR3 is made up of 12 amino acids. Trimming took off 5 bases at V and 3 bases at J, with 11 bases between the two ends. In DNA, the CDR3 is TGCAGCGTTACTTACGACAGCTACGAGCAGTACTTC. It is translated as CSVTYDSYEQYF.

The V call is TRBV18, the J call TRBJ2-3, with 12 bases lining up with TRBD2. Germline V gene sequence: CDR1 KGHSH, CDR2 LQKENI. This CDR3 region has 19 residues. V lost 0 bases and J lost 5; bases outside the gene matches: 12. The CDR3 DNA follows: TGTGCCAGCTCACCACCTATCCCCCTGACTAGCGGGAGCGGAGATACGCAGTATTTT. As protein: CASSPPIPLTSGSGDTQYF. Based on the CDR3 plus reference TRBV18 and TRBJ2-3, the full variable domain is NAGVMQNPRHLVRRRGQEARLRCSPMKGHSHVYWYRQLPEEGLKFMVYLQKENIIDESGMPKERFSAEFPKEGPSILRIQQVVRGDSAAYFCASSPPIPLTSGSGDTQYFGPGTRLTVL.

This clonotype came up many times. The V call is TRBV11-2, the J call TRBJ2-3; TRBD2 might be the D (6 bases). The CDR3 loop spans 15 amino acids. The germline V and J ends were trimmed by 1 base and 7 bases, with 15 bases remaining between them. From germline, CDR1 is SGHAT and CDR2 FQNNGV. DNA of the CDR3: TGTGCCAGCAGCTTAGGACTAGTCGGGACCCATACGCAGTATTTT. This gives the protein CASSLGLVGTHTQYF. Drawing the rest from reference TRBV11-2 and TRBJ2-3, the complete variable domain is EAGVAQSPRYKIIEKRQSVAFWCNPISGHATLYWYQQILGQGPKLLIQFQNNGVVDDSQLPKDRFSAERLKGVDSTLKIQPAKLEDSAVYLCASSLGLVGTHTQYFGPGTRLTVL.

In this sample, this clonotype turned up many times. In DNA form, the CDR3 reads TGTGCCAGCAGTTTATCAGGGGGCGCCTCCTACGAGCAGTACTTC. This gives the protein CASSLSGGASYEQYF. The V call is TRBV12-3 or TRBV12-4, the J call TRBJ2-7; TRBD1 agrees at 8 bases. The J segment lost 0 bases and the V segment lost 2 bases, leaving 3 bases of the junction unmatched. The CDR3 length is 15 residues.

This clonotype was counted at least ten times. This rearrangement joins TRBV3-1 to TRBJ2-5, with 9 bases matching TRBD2. From germline, CDR1 is LGHDT and CDR2 YNNKEL (reference sequence). The CDR3 is made up of 16 amino acids. V trimming: 5 bases; J trimming: 5 bases; junction bases outside the gene matches: 12. CDR3 in amino acids: CASSYRSGGARETQYF. As DNA, the CDR3 is TGTGCCAGCAGCTACCGTAGCGGGGGTGCCCGGGAGACCCAGTACTTC.

This clonotype was seen many times. The rearrangement joins TRBV28 to TRBJ2-5, with D possibly being TRBD1 (5 bases). The germline V gene encodes CDR1 MDHEN and CDR2 SYDVKM. V was shortened by 1 base and J by 5 bases, with 14 bases between the two germline ends. The CDR3 contains 15 residues. CDR3 amino acids: CASSLSAGPVETQYF. DNA of the CDR3: TGTGCCAGCAGTTTATCGGCAGGGCCCGTGGAGACCCAGTACTTC.

In its sample, this clonotype was seen many times. This chain joins TRBV7-2 and TRBJ2-3; no firm D call. The V gene lost 7 bases and the J gene lost 3 bases, with 29 bases spanning the gap. Per germline, CDR1 SGHTA and CDR2 FQGNSA. The CDR3 runs to 19 residues. The CDR3 DNA follows: TGTGCCAGCACCAAAGAAGCCCTGACAATACCTCGAAGAACAGATACGCAGTATTTT. Translating gives CASTKEALTIPRRTDTQYF.

The genes are TRBV5-6 and TRBJ1-2, with 12 bases lining up with TRBD1. V shed 2 bases and J 5 bases; nucleotides not matched to a gene: 4. Germline-derived CDR1 and CDR2 are SGHDT and YYEEEE. The CDR3 runs 15 residues. The CDR3 loop reads CASSFRDRGLYGYTF. The CDR3, as DNA: TGTGCCAGCAGCTTTCGGGACAGGGGGCTTTATGGCTACACCTTC.

This clonotype has at least ten counts. The rearrangement joins TRBV13 to TRBJ2-5; no definite D call. Trimming left V 1 base short and J 3 bases short, with 9 bases between. Per germline, CDR1 PRHDT and CDR2 FYEKMQ (reference sequence). This CDR3 has 14 amino acids. CDR3 in amino acids: CASSLAWVEETQYF. CDR3 nucleotide sequence: TGTGCCAGCAGCTTAGCCTGGGTAGAAGAGACCCAGTACTTC.

This clonotype was counted ten times or more. This chain joins TRBV11-2 and TRBJ2-3; tentative D call: TRBD2 (6 bases). V dropped 4 bases and J dropped 0 bases, with 11 bases sitting between them. Germline V lookup: CDR1 SGHAT, CDR2 FQNNGV. This CDR3 is built from 15 residues. The CDR3 here is CASSSTGTSTDTQYF. The CDR3 nucleotides read TGTGCCAGCAGCTCCACCGGGACTAGCACAGATACGCAGTATTTT.

The V call is TRBV20-1, the J call TRBJ2-7; D possibly corresponds to TRBD1 (6 bases). Germline V CDR1 and CDR2: DFQATT, SNEGSKA (reference sequence). The CDR3 totals 10 residues. The CDR3 spells CRGQSFEQYF. The CDR3 region has the DNA TGCAGAGGACAGTCTTTCGAGCAGTACTTC.

At least ten counts were recorded for this clonotype. The chain couples TRBV6-1 to TRBJ2-4; 13 bases are shared with TRBD2. Germline trimming cut 9 bases from V and 7 bases from J; bases unmatched to any gene: 9. The CDR3 runs 15 residues. Germline lookup yields CDR1 MNHNS and CDR2 SASEGT. CDR3 nucleotide sequence: TGTGCCAGTCGCCCCGGGACTAGCGGGACGAACATTCAGTACTTC. This encodes CASRPGTSGTNIQYF.

This clonotype occurred many times. This rearrangement joins TRBV7-2 to TRBJ1-6, with D perhaps TRBD1 (5 bases). The CDR3 consists of 16 residues. Germline V lookup: CDR1 SGHTA, CDR2 FQGNSA. V lost 5 bases and J lost 0, with 11 bases in between. This chain's CDR3 is CASSPVGGSYNSPLHF. Here the CDR3 DNA reads TGTGCCAGCAGCCCTGTGGGGGGCTCCTATAATTCACCCCTCCACTTT.

V is TRBV18 and J is TRBJ1-2, with D possibly being TRBD1 (6 bases). Germline CDR1 KGHSH, CDR2 LQKENI. The ends were cut back, 0 bases at V and 4 bases at J, with 15 bases in the middle. The CDR3 sequence is 16 residues long. CDR3 nucleotides: TGTGCCAGCTCACCACCGGGGTCAGGGGACCTCTATGGCTACACCTTC. Protein sequence: CASSPPGSGDLYGYTF.

J is TRBJ1-6 and V is TRBV3-1, with TRBD1 matching over 7 bases. CDR1 is LGHDT, CDR2 YNNKEL, per germline (reference sequence). J lost 8 bases, V lost 4 bases, and 11 bases had no gene match. This CDR3 region has 16 residues. The DNA for the CDR3 is TGTGCCAGCAGCCCCCGAGGGGGCGGGGGGTATTCACCCCTCCACTTT. It codes for CASSPRGGGGYSPLHF.

The chain uses TRBV2 and TRBJ1-5, with 9 bases matching TRBD1. There are 16 residues in the CDR3. Unmatched junction bases numbered 6, after V lost 4 bases and J lost 2 bases. Germline lookup yields CDR1 SNHLY and CDR2 FYNNEI. The CDR3: CASSVLRTGGNQPQHF. The CDR3 DNA reads TGTGCCAGCAGTGTTCTCCGGACAGGGGGCAATCAGCCCCAGCATTTT.

This clonotype was picked up many times. This chain connects TRBV20-1 to TRBJ2-1; TRBD2 might be the D (6 bases). Germline lookup yields CDR1 DFQATT and CDR2 SNEGSKA (reference sequence). CDR3 size: 13 residues. The V end was cut by 3 bases, the J end by 7 bases, with 13 bases between. CDR3 in DNA: TGCAGTGCTAGCTTAGCGGTGCAGAATGAGCAGTTCTTC. Amino acids: CSASLAVQNEQFF.

This clonotype was seen ten or more times. V and J are TRBV28 and TRBJ1-5; 7 bases line up with TRBD1. V shed 6 bases and J 4 bases; nucleotides not matched to a gene: 9. CDR1 is MDHEN and CDR2 is SYDVKM in the germline V gene. CDR3 length: 15 residues. CDR3 sequence reads: CASSQGGARNQPQHF. The CDR3 nucleotides are TGTGCCAGCAGCCAAGGGGGCGCGAGGAATCAGCCCCAGCATTTT.

This clonotype was seen at least ten times. This sequence joins TRBV6-1 and TRBJ2-3, with D unresolved. V dropped 7 bases and J dropped 0 bases, with 23 bases sitting between them. This CDR3 spans 18 amino acids. The V gene's germline CDR1 is MNHNS and CDR2 SASEGT. CDR3 nucleotides: TGTGCCAGCACGGCAGCCTACGAATACACTCCTAGCACAGATACGCAGTATTTT. Protein sequence: CASTAAYEYTPSTDTQYF.

The genes are TRBV5-6 and TRBJ2-2; tentative D call: TRBD1 (6 bases). Deletions cut 0 bases from V and 4 bases from J, with 13 bases between. Germline V lookup: CDR1 SGHDT, CDR2 YYEEEE. The CDR3 spans 16 residues. Here the CDR3 DNA reads TGTGCCAGCAGCTTGGTTGGGGGCGCGAGCACCGGGGAGCTGTTTTTT. Its translation: CASSLVGGASTGELFF.

This clonotype appeared a few times. CDR3 DNA sequence: TGTGCCAGTAGTTGGAGCAATCAGCCCCAGCATTTT. Its protein is CASSWSNQPQHF. The chain recombines TRBV19 with TRBJ1-5; D not certain. Trimming stripped 5 bases from V and 1 base from J, with 3 bases between. The CDR3 is 12 amino acids. Germline CDR1 and CDR2: LNHDA and SQIVND (reference sequence).

This clonotype was counted only a few times. The chain carries TRBV9 and TRBJ2-7; D unresolved. The CDR3 spans 15 residues. Germline CDR1 SGDLS, CDR2 YYNGEE. Trimming stripped 3 bases from V and 2 bases from J, with 15 bases between. The CDR3 DNA follows: TGTGCCAGCAGCGCCAGACCTATAAGTCCCTACGAGCAGTACTTC. Translating gives CASSARPISPYEQYF.

About this clonotype itself: A much larger clone differs by one base, so this may be a read error. The chain links TRBV2 to TRBJ2-2; 7 bases are a match to TRBD2. The CDR3 is made up of 17 amino acids. CDR1 SNHLY and CDR2 FYNNEI come from the germline V gene. CDR3 sequence: CASSVLAATSNIGELFF. The DNA of the CDR3 is TGTGCCAGCAGTGTCCTAGCGGCGACCTCGAACATCGGGGAGCTGTTTTTT.

There are many counts of this clonotype. This chain joins TRBV12-3 or TRBV12-4 and TRBJ1-5; D is possibly TRBD1 (5 bases). The CDR3 contains 14 residues. Between the trimmed V and J ends, which lost 3 bases and 5 bases, there was a span of 11 bases. CDR3 nucleotide sequence: TGTGCCAGCAGTTTCGGCAGGGCCCATCAGCCCCAGCATTTT. Translation: CASSFGRAHQPQHF.

This sequence joins TRBV4-1 and TRBJ1-1; TRBD1 might be the D (6 bases). Per germline, CDR1 MGHRA and CDR2 YSYEKL. The CDR3 length is 15 residues. Trimming shortened V by 0 bases and J by 5 bases, and 13 bases separated the two germline ends. This chain's CDR3 is CASSQDGRGYTEAFF. CDR3 DNA: TGCGCCAGCAGCCAAGATGGGAGGGGGTATACTGAAGCTTTCTTT.

This clonotype has a count of ten or more. The chain uses TRBV2 and TRBJ1-2; D remains ambiguous. The germline V and J ends were trimmed by 0 bases and 0 bases, with 5 bases remaining between them. Germline V gene data show CDR1 as SNHLY and CDR2 as FYNNEI. The CDR3 is made up of 14 amino acids. The CDR3 sequence is CASSEAPTNYGYTF. In DNA, the CDR3 is TGTGCCAGCAGTGAAGCGCCGACTAACTATGGCTACACCTTC. Complete variable domain (other parts from reference TRBV2 and TRBJ1-2): EPEVTQTPSHQVTQMGQEVILRCVPISNHLYFYWYRQILGQKVEFLVSFYNNEISEKSEIFDDQFSVERPDGSNFTLKIRSTKLEDSAMYFCASSEAPTNYGYTFGSGTRLTVV.

This clonotype was observed at least ten times. V usage is TRBV27 and J usage is TRBJ2-1, with TRBD2 identical over 7 bases. V lost 6 bases to trimming and J lost 4 bases; unmatched junction nucleotides: 6. Per germline, CDR1 MNHEY and CDR2 SMNVEV (reference sequence). The CDR3 covers 14 residues. The CDR3 DNA is TGTGCCAGCAGAACGGGAGGTAGTTACAATGAGCAGTTCTTC. This sequence encodes CASRTGGSYNEQFF.

The chain couples TRBV9 to TRBJ2-3, with D unclear. CDR3 length: 13 amino acids. The germline V and J ends were trimmed by 3 bases and 5 bases, with 10 bases remaining between them. The germline CDR1 and CDR2 sequences are SGDLS and YYNGEE. This CDR3 reads CASSARYVDTQYF. In DNA, the CDR3 is TGTGCCAGCAGCGCCCGCTATGTAGATACGCAGTATTTT. The variable domain in full, completed from reference TRBV9 and TRBJ2-3, reads DSGVTQTPKHLITATGQRVTLRCSPRSGDLSVYWYQQSLDQGLQFLIQYYNGEERAKGNILERFSAQQFPDLHSELNLSSLELGDSALYFCASSARYVDTQYFGPGTRLTVL.